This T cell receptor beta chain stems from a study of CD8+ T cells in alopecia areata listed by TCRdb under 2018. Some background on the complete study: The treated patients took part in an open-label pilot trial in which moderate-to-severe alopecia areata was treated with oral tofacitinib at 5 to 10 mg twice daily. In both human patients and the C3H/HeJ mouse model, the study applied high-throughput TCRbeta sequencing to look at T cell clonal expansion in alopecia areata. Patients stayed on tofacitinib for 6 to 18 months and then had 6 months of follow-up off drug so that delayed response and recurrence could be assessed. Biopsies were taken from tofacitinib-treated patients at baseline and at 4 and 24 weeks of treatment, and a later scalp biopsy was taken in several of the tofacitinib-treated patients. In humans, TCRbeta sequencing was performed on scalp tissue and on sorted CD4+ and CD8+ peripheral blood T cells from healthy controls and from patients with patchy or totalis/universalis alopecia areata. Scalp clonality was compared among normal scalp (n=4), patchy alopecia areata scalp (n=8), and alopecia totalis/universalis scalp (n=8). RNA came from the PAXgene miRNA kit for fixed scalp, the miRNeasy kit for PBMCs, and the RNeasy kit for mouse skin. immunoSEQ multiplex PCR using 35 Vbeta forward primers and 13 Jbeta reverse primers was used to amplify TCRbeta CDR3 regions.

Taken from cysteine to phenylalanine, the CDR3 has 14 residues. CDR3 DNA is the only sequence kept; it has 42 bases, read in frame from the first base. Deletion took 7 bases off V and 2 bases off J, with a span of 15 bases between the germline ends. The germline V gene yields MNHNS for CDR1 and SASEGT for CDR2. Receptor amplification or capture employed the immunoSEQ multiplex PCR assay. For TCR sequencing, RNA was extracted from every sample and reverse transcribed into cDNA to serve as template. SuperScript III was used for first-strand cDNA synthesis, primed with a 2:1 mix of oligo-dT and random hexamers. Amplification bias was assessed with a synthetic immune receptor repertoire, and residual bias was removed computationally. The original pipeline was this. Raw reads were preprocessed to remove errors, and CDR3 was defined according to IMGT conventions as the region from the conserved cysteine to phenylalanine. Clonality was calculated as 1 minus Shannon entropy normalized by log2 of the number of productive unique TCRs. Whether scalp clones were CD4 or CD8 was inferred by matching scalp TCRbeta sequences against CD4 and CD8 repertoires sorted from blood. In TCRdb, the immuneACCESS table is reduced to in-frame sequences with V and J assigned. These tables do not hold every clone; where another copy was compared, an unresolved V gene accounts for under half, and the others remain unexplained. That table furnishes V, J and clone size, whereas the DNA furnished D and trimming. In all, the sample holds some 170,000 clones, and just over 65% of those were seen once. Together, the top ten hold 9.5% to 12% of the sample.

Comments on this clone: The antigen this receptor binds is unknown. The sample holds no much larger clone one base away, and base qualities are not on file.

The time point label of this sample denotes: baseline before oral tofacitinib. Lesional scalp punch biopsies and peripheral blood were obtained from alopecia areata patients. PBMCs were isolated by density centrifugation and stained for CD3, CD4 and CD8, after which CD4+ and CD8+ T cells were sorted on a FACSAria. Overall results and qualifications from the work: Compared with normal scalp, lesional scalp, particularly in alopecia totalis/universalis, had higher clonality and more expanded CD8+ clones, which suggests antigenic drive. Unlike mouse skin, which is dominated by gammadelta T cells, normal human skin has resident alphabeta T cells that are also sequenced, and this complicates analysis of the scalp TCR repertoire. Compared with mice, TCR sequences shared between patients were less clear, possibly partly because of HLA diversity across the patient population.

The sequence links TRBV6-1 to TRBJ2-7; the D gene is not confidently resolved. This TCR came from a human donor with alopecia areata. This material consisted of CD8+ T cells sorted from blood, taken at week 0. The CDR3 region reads CASTASPIPYEQYF. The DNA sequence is TGTGCCAGCACAGCCAGTCCCATTCCCTACGAGCAGTACTTC.